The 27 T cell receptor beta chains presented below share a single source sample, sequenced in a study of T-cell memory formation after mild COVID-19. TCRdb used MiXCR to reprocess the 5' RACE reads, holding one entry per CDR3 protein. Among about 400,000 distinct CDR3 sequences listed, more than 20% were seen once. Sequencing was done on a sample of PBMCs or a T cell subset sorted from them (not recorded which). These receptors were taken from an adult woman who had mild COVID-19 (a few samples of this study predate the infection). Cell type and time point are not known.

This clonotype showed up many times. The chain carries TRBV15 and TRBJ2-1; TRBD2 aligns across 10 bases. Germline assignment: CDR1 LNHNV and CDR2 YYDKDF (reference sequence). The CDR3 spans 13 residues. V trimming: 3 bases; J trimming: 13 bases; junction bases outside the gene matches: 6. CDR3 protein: CATSSSSGRPQFF. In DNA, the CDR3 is TGTGCCACCAGCAGTTCTAGCGGGAGACCCCAGTTCTTC.

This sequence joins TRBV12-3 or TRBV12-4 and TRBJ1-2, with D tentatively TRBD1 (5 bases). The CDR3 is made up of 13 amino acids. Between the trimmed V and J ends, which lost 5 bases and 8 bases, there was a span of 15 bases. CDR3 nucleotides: TGTGCCAGCAGTCCGGGGCCTACCAGGGGCTACACCTTC. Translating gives CASSPGPTRGYTF.

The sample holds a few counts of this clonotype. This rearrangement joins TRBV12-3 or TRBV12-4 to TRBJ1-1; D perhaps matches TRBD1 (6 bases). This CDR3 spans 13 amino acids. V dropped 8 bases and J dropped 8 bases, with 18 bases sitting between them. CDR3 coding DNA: TGTGCCAGCGGCCTAGGGGGTTTAGGGGAAGCTTTCTTT. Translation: CASGLGGLGEAFF.

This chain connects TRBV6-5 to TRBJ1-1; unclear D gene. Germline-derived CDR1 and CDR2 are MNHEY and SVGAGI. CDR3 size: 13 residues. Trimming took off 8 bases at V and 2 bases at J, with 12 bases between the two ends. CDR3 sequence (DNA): TGTGCCAGCTCAGGCATCTCCAACACTGAAGCTTTCTTT. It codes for CASSGISNTEAFF.

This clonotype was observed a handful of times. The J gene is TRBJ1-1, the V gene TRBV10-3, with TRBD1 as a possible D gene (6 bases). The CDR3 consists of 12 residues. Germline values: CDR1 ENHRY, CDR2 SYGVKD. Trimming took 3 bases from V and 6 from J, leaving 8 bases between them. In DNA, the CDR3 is TGTGCCATCAGTGAAGGGGGGGCTGAAGCTTTCTTT. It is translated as CAISEGGAEAFF.

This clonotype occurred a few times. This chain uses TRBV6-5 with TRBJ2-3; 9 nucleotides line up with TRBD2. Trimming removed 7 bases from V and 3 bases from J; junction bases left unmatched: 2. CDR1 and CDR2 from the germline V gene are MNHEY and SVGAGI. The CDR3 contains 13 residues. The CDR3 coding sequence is TGTGCCAGCAAGGCGGGAGGGACAGATACGCAGTATTTT. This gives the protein CASKAGGTDTQYF.

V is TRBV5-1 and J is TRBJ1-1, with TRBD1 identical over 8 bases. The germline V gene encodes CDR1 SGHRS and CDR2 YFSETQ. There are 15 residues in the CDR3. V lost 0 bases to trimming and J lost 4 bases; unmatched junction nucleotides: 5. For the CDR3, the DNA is TGCGCCAGCAGCTTGGGGGACAGGTTCGGCACTGAAGCTTTCTTT. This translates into CASSLGDRFGTEAFF.

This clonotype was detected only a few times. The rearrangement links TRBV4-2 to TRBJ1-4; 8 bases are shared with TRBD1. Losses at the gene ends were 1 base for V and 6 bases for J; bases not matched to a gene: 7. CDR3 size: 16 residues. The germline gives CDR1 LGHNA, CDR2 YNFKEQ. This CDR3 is CASSQVSDRVDEKLFF. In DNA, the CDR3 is TGTGCCAGCAGCCAAGTATCGGACAGGGTTGATGAAAAACTGTTTTTT.

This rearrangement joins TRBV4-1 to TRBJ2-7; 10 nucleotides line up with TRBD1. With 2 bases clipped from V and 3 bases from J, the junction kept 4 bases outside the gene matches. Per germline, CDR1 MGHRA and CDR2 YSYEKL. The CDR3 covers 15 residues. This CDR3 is CASSQHGTGDYEQYF. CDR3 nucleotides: TGCGCCAGCAGCCAACATGGGACAGGGGACTACGAGCAGTACTTC.

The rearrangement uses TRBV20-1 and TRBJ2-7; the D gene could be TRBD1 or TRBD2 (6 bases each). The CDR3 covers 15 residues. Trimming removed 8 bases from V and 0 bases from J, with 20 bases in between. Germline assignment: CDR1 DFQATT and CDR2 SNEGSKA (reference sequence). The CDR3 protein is CSLNQGGSLSYEQYF. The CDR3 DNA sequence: TGCAGTCTCAACCAAGGGGGGTCTCTCTCCTACGAGCAGTACTTC.

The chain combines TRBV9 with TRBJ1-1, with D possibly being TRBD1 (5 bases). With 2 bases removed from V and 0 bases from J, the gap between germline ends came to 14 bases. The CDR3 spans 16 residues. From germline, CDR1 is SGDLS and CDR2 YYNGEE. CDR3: CASSVPQGAVNTEAFF. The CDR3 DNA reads TGTGCCAGCAGCGTCCCTCAAGGGGCAGTGAACACTGAAGCTTTCTTT.

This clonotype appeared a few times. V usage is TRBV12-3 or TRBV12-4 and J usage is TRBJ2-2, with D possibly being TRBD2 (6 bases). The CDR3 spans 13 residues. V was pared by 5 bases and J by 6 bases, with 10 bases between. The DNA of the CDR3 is TGTGCCAGCAGTAATTCGGGGGCCGGGGAGCTGTTTTTT. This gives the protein CASSNSGAGELFF.

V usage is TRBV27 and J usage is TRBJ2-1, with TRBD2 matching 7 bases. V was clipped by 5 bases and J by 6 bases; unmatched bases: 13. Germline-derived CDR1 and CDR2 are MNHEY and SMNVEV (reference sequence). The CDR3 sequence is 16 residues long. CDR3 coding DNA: TGTGCCAGCAGTCACCGCGGGGGACTACCCCCCAATGAGCAGTTCTTC. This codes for CASSHRGGLPPNEQFF.

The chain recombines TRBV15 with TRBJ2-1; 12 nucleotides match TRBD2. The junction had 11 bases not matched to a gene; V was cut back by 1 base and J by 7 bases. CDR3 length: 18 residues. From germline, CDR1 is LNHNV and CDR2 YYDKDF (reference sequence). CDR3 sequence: CATSRVLAGGPPSNEQFF. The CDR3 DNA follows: TGTGCCACCAGCAGAGTCCTAGCGGGAGGGCCCCCATCTAATGAGCAGTTCTTC.

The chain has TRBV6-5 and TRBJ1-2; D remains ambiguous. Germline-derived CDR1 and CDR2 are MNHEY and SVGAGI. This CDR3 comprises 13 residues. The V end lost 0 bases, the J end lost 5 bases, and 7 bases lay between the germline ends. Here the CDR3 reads CASSYSPGYGYTF. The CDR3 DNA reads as TGTGCCAGCAGTTACTCCCCAGGATATGGCTACACCTTC.

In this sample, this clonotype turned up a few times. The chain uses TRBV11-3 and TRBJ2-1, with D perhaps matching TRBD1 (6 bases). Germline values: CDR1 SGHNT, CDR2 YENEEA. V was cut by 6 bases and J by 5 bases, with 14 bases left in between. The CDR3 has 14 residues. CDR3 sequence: CASRDTGINNEQFF. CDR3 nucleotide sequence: TGTGCCAGCAGAGATACAGGGATCAACAATGAGCAGTTCTTC.

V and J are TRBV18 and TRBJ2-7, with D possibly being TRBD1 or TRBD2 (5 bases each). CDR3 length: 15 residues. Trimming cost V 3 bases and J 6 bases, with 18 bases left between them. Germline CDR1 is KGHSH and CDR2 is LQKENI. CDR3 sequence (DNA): TGTGCCAGCTCACCTCCCGGGACCATGAGAGGCGAGCAGTACTTC. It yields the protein CASSPPGTMRGEQYF.

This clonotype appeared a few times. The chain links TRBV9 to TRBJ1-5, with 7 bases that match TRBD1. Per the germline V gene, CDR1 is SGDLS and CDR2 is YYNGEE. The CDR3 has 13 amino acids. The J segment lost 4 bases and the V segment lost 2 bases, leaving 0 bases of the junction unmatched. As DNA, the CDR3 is TGTGCCAGCAGCGTGGGACAGAATCAGCCCCAGCATTTT. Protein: CASSVGQNQPQHF.

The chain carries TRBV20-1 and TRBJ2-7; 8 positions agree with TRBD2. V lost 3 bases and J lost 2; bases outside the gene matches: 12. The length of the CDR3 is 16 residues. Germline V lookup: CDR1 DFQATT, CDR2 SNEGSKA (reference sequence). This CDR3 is CSARSSYSGETYEQYF. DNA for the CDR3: TGCAGTGCTAGGTCCTCATATAGCGGGGAAACCTACGAGCAGTACTTC.

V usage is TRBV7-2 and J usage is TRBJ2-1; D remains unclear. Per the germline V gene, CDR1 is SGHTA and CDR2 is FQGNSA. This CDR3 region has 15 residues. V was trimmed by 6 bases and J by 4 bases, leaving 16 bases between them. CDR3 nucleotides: TGTGCCAGCAGTCCCCGCCCTTATTGGTACAATGAGCAGTTCTTC. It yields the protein CASSPRPYWYNEQFF.

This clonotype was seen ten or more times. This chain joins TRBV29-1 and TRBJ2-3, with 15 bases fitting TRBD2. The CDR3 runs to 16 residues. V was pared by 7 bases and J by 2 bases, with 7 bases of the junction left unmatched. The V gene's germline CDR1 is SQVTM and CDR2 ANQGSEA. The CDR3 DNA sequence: TGCAGCGCCGAAGGGACTAGCGGGAGGTCCACAGATACGCAGTATTTT. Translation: CSAEGTSGRSTDTQYF.

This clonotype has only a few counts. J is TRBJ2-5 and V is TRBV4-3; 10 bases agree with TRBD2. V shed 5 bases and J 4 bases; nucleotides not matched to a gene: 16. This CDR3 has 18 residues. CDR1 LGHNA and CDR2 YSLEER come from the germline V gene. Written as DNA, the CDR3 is TGCGCCAGCAGCTCTCGTCCGTCAAGCGGGAGGGGGTCAGAGACCCAGTACTTC. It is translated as CASSSRPSSGRGSETQYF.

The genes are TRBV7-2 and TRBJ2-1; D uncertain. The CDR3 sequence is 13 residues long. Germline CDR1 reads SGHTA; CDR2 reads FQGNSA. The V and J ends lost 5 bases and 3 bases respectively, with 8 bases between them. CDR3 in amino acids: CASSPQNYNEQFF. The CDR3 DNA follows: TGTGCCAGCAGCCCTCAAAACTACAATGAGCAGTTCTTC.

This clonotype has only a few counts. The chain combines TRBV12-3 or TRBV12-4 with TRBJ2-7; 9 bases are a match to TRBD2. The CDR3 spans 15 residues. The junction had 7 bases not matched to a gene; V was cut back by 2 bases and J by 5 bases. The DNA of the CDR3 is TGTGCCAGCAGTTTACGGCGGGGGGGCGTCAACGAGCAGTACTTC. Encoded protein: CASSLRRGGVNEQYF.

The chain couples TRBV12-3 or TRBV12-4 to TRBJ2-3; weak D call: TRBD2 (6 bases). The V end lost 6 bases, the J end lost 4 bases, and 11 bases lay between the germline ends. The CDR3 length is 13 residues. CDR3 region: CASSPPSADTQYF. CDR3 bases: TGTGCCAGCAGCCCCCCTAGCGCAGATACGCAGTATTTT.

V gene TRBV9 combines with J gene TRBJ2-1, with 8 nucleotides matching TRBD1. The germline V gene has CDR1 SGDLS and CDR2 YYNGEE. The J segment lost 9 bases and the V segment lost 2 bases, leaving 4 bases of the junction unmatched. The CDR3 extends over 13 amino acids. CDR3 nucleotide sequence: TGTGCCAGCAGCGTCGCAGGGGGCTTTGAGCAGTTCTTC. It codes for CASSVAGGFEQFF.

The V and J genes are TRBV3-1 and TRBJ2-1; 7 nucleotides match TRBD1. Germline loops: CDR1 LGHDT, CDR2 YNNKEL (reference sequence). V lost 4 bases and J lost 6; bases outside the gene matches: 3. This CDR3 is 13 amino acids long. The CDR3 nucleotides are TGTGCCAGCAGCCTCCGGGACAGCAATGAGCAGTTCTTC. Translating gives CASSLRDSNEQFF.